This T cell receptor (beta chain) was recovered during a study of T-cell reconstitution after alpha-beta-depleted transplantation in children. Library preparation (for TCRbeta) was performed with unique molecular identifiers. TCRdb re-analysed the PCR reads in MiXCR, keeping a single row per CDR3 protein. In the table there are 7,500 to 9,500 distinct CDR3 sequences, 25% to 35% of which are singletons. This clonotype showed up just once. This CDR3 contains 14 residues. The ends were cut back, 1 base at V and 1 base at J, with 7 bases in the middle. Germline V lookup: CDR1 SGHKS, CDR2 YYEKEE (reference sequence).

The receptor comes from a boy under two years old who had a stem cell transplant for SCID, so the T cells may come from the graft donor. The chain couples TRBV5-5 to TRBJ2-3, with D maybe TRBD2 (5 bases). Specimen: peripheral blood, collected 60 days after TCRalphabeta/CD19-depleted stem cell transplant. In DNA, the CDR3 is TGTGCCAGCAGCTTGATGGGAGGCACAGATACGCAGTATTTT. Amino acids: CASSLMGGTDTQYF.